This entry features one T cell receptor beta chain sequence. Its antigen remains unidentified. Naive-designated CD8 cells lacked CD45RO, were positively enriched for CCR7, and omitted terminally differentiated effector memory CD45RA+ cells. The data derive from a study of shared clonotypes between healthy human individuals. Study conclusions and caveats: Researchers found naive subsets generally carried larger estimated richness than memory subsets.

The sorted-subset replicate PCRs were given 150 to 250 ng DNA, which is 27,000 or so T cell genomes. The data were produced by immunoSEQ multiplex PCR, yet TCRdb's version contains in-frame clones alone and is incomplete. The sample consists of about 870,000 clones, 80% to 95% of them appearing once. Input material: naive CD8+ T cells sorted from blood. The sequence was collected from a man aged 25 to 40 in good health.

The CDR3 spells CATEGLAGTGELFF. The DNA of the CDR3 is TGTGCCACCGAGGGACTAGCGGGCACCGGGGAGCTGTTTTTT. The J gene is TRBJ2-2, the V gene TRBV28; TRBD2 agrees at 12 bases. J gave up 4 bases and V 10 bases, and 4 bases lay outside the gene matches. This CDR3 comprises 14 residues. Germline values: CDR1 MDHEN, CDR2 SYDVKM.